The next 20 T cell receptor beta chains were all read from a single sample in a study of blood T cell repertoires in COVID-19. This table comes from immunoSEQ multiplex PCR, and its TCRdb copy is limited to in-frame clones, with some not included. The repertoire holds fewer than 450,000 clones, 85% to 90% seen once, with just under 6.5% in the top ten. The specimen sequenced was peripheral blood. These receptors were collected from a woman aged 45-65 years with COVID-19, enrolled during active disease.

This CDR3 reads CASSQAWDSAGGYTF. In nucleotides, the CDR3 is TGCGCCAGCAGCCAAGCCTGGGACTCGGCGGGTGGCTACACCTTC. The gene calls are TRBV4-1 and TRBJ1-2, with a tentative D call TRBD1 (5 bases). Germline CDR1 and CDR2: MGHRA and YSYEKL. CDR3 length equals 15 residues. Between the trimmed V and J ends, which lost 1 base and 7 bases, there was a span of 16 bases.

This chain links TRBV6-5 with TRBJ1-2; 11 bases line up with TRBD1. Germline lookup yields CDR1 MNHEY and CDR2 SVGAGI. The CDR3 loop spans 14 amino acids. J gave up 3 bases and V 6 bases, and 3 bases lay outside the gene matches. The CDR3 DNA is TGTGCCAGCAGCCCGGACAGGGGGCACTATGGCTACACCTTC. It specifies CASSPDRGHYGYTF.

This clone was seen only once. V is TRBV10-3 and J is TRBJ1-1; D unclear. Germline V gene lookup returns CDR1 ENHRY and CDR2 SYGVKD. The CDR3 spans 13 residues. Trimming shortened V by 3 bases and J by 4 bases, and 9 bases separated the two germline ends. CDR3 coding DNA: TGTGCCATCAGTGATGGAGGTATCACTGAAGCTTTCTTT. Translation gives CAISDGGITEAFF.

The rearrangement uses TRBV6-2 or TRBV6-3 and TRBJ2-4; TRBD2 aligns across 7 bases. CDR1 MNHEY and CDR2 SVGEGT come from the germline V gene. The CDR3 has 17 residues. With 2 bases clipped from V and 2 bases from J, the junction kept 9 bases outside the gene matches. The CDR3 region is CASSYTALAATKNIQYF. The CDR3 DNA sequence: TGTGCCAGCAGTTACACGGCCCTAGCGGCTACCAAAAACATTCAGTACTTC.

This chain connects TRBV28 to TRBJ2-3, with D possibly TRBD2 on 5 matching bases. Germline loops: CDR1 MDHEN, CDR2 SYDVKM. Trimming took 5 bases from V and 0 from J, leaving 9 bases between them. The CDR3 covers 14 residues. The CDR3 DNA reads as TGTGCCAGCAGTCAGGCTAGCAGCACAGATACGCAGTATTTT. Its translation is CASSQASSTDTQYF.

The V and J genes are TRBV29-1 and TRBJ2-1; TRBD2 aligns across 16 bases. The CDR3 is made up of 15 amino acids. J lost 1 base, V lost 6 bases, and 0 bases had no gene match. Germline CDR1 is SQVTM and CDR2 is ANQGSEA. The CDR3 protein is CSVGLAGGSYNEQFF. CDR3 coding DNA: TGCAGCGTGGGACTAGCGGGAGGGTCCTACAATGAGCAGTTCTTC.

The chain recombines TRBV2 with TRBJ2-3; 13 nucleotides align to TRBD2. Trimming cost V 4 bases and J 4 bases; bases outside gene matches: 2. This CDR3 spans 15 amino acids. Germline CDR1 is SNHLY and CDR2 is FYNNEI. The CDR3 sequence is CASSGTSGSADTQYF. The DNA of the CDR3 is TGTGCCAGCAGTGGGACTAGCGGGAGCGCAGATACGCAGTATTTT.

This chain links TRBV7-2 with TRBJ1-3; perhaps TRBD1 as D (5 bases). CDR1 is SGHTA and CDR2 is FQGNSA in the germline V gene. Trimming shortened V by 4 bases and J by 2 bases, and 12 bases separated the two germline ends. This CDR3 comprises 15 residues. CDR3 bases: TGTGCCAGCAGCTCTAGCGGGACTGCTGGAAACACCATATATTTT. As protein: CASSSSGTAGNTIYF. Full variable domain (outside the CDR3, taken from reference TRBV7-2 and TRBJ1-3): GAGVSQSPSNKVTEKGKDVELRCDPISGHTALYWYRQSLGQGLEFLIYFQGNSAPDKSGLPSDRFSAERTGGSVSTLTIQRTQQEDSAVYLCASSSSGTAGNTIYFGEGSWLTVV.

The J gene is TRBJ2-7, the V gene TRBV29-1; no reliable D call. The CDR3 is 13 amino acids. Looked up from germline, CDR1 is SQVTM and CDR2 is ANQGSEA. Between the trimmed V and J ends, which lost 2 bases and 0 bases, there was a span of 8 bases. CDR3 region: CSVETDASYEQYF. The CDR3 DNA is TGCAGCGTTGAAACAGATGCCTCCTACGAGCAGTACTTC.

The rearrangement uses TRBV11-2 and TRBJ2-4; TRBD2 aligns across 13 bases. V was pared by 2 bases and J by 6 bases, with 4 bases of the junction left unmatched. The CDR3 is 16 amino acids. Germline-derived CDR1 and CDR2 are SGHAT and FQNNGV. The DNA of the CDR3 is TGTGCCAGCAGCTTATATCGACTAGCGGGAGGAAACATTCAGTACTTC. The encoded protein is CASSLYRLAGGNIQYF.

The CDR3 nucleotides are TGTGCCAGCAGTTTTGGAAAAAACAGGTACCAAGAGACCCAGTACTTC. Amino acid sequence: CASSFGKNRYQETQYF. The chain employs TRBV27 and TRBJ2-5; maybe TRBD1 (5 bases). V lost 3 bases and J lost 0, with 14 bases in between. CDR3 length: 16 amino acids. Germline V gene data show CDR1 as MNHEY and CDR2 as SMNVEV (reference sequence).

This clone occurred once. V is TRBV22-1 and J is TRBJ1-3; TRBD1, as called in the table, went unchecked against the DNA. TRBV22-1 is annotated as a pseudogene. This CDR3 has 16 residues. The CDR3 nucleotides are TGTCCTGGGAGCGCACGTAGGACAGGGGAAAGAAACACCATATATTTT. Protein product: CPGSARRTGERNTIYF.

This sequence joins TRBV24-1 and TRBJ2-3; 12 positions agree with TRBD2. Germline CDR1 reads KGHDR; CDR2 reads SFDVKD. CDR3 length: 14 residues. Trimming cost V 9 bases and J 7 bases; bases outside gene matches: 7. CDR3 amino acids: CATQQTSGRYTQYF. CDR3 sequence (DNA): TGTGCCACCCAACAGACTAGCGGGAGATATACGCAGTATTTT.

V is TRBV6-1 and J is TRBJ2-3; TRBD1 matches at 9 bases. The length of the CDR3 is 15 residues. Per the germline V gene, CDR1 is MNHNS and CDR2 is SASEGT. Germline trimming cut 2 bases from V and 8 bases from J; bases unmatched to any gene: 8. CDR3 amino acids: CASSEFTGGLGTQYF. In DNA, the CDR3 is TGTGCCAGCAGTGAATTTACAGGGGGCTTGGGTACGCAGTATTTT.

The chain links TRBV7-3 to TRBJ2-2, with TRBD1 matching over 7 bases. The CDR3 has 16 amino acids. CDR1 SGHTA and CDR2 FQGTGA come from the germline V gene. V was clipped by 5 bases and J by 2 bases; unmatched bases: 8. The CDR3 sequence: CASSRTGIGNTGELFF. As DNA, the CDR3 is TGTGCCAGCAGCCGGACAGGAATAGGAAACACCGGGGAGCTGTTTTTT.

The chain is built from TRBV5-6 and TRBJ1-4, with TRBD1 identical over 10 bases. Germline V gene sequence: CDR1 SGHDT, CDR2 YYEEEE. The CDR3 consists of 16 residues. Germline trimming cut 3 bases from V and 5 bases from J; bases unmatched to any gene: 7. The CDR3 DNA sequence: TGTGCCAGCAGCTCTGGACAGGGGGTTCCAAATGAAAAACTGTTTTTT. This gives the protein CASSSGQGVPNEKLFF.

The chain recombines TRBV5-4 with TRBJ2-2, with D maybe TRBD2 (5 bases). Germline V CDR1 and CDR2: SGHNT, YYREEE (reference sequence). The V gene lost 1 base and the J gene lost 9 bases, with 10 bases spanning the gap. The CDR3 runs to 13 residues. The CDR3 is CASSLRGIRELFF. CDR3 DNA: TGTGCCAGCAGCTTGCGGGGTATCCGGGAGCTGTTTTTT.

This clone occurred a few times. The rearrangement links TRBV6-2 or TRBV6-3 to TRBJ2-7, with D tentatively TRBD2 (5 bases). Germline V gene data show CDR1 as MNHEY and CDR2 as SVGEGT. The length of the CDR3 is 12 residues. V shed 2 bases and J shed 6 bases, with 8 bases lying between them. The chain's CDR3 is CASSYPGSEQYF. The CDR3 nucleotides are TGTGCCAGCAGTTACCCGGGATCCGAGCAGTACTTC.

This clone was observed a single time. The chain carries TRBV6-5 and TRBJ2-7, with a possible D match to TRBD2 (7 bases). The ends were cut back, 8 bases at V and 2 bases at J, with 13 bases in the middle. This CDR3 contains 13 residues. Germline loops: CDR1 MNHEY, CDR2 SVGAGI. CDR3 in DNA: TGTGCCAGCCAGAGGGGGGGGACCTACGAGCAGTACTTC. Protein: CASQRGGTYEQYF.

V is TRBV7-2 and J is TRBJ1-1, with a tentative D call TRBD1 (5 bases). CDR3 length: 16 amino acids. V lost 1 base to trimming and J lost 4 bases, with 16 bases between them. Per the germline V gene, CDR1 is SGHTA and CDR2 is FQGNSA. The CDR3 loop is CASSLDGLPGGTEAFF. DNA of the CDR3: TGTGCCAGCAGCTTAGACGGTCTGCCGGGGGGCACTGAAGCTTTCTTT.